The 9 T cell receptor beta chains below come from one sample, sequenced in a study of T cell responses to AZD1222 COVID-19 vaccine. The method was immunoSEQ multiplex PCR; TCRdb's version includes in-frame clones alone and lacks a portion of them. The repertoire holds 110,000 or so clones, with approximately 91% as singletons. The sequences come from peripheral blood, collected on day 0 of AZD1222 vaccination. These receptors all come from an adult in good health.

The chain links TRBV27 to TRBJ2-5, with 11 positions matching TRBD2. Germline-derived CDR1 and CDR2 are MNHEY and SMNVEV (reference sequence). This CDR3 contains 15 residues. V shed 3 bases and J 1 base; nucleotides not matched to a gene: 1. This CDR3 reads CASSFLAGGQETQYF. Here the CDR3 DNA reads TGTGCCAGCAGTTTTCTAGCGGGAGGCCAAGAGACCCAGTACTTC.

V gene TRBV9 combines with J gene TRBJ2-7; D is unclear. This CDR3 is 15 amino acids long. V was cut by 0 bases and J by 0 bases, with 10 bases left in between. Looked up from germline, CDR1 is SGDLS and CDR2 is YYNGEE. The CDR3 here is CASSVAATSSYEQYF. In nucleotides, the CDR3 is TGTGCCAGCAGCGTAGCAGCAACGAGCTCCTACGAGCAGTACTTC.

V usage is TRBV21-1 and J usage is TRBJ1-1. TRBV21-1 is a pseudogene. This CDR3 has 14 residues. This CDR3 reads CASSKRIVGQGPFF. The CDR3 DNA reads TGTGCCAGCAGCAAAAGAATAGTGGGGCAGGGACCTTTCTTT.

As for this clone: The same CDR3 also results from other DNA sequences found in this sample. The chain combines TRBV5-4 with TRBJ1-3, with 9 bases that match TRBD1. The CDR3 is made up of 14 amino acids. Germline loops: CDR1 SGHNT, CDR2 YYREEE (reference sequence). After removal of 3 bases from V and 5 bases from J, the junction contained 3 bases not matched to a gene. CDR3 loop: CASSSGQGRNTIYF. CDR3 DNA sequence: TGTGCCAGCAGCTCCGGACAGGGGCGAAACACCATATATTTT.

V is TRBV5-4 and J is TRBJ2-7; the match to TRBD1 covers 10 bases. Germline trimming cut 2 bases from V and 0 bases from J; bases unmatched to any gene: 5. CDR3 length equals 16 residues. Germline lookup yields CDR1 SGHNT and CDR2 YYREEE (reference sequence). The CDR3 is CASSLRRDRGSYEQYF. The CDR3 region has the DNA TGTGCCAGCAGCTTAAGAAGGGACAGGGGCTCCTACGAGCAGTACTTC.

The chain carries TRBV5-4 and TRBJ1-1, with D possibly matching TRBD1 (6 bases). The CDR3 is made up of 13 amino acids. Germline-derived CDR1 and CDR2 are SGHNT and YYREEE (reference sequence). Trimming pared 4 bases from V and 8 bases from J, leaving 15 bases between. The CDR3 DNA reads TGTGCCAGCAGCGAAGGAGGGGGTAGAGAAGCTTTCTTT. Translated: CASSEGGGREAFF.

V gene TRBV2 combines with J gene TRBJ2-1; no definite D call. Trimming left V 6 bases short and J 0 bases short, with 9 bases between. The germline gives CDR1 SNHLY, CDR2 FYNNEI. The CDR3 spans 14 residues. DNA for the CDR3: TGTGCCAGCAGAAGCCAGAGCTCCTACAATGAGCAGTTCTTC. Translating gives CASRSQSSYNEQFF.

V gene TRBV7-9 combines with J gene TRBJ1-1; D is unresolved. V was trimmed by 5 bases and J by 0 bases, leaving 10 bases between them. Germline V gives CDR1 SEHNR, CDR2 FQNEAQ (reference sequence). The CDR3 covers 14 residues. DNA for the CDR3: TGTGCCAGCAGCATGCGGAGCCTGAACACTGAAGCTTTCTTT. It codes for CASSMRSLNTEAFF.

For the CDR3, the DNA is TGTGCCAGCACACAGGGGGCGAACTATGGCTACACCTTC. Amino acid sequence: CASTQGANYGYTF. The chain has TRBV12-3 or TRBV12-4 and TRBJ1-2; TRBD1 matches 9 bases. CDR3 length: 13 amino acids. The junction had 2 bases not matched to a gene; V was cut back by 7 bases and J by 2 bases.